One and the same sample provided the 13 T cell receptor beta chains below, sequenced in a study. TCRdb redid the calling of the RT-PCR reads with MiXCR, one entry per CDR3 protein. The table includes 150 or so distinct CDR3 sequences, 70% to 80% detected once. The specimen was memory CD4+ T cells from salivary gland. These receptors were collected from a female donor with primary Sjogren's syndrome.

This clonotype was recorded a few times. Because this beta chain is a stray read in a library intended to capture alpha chains, its abundance should not be given much weight. V and J are TRBV5-1 and TRBJ1-2; TRBD1 is a possible D gene (5 bases). Germline CDR1 reads SGHRS; CDR2 reads YFSETQ. Deletions cut 4 bases from V and 8 bases from J, with 12 bases between. The CDR3 extends over 12 amino acids. CDR3 in DNA: TGCGCCAGCAGCCCTGACCGACAGGGCTACACCTTC. This codes for CASSPDRQGYTF.

Comments on this clonotype: A library prepared for alpha chains yielded this beta chain as an off-target read; its size is of little meaning. This rearrangement joins TRBV29-1 to TRBJ2-3; 8 bases line up with TRBD2. The CDR3 is made up of 13 amino acids. Trimming cost V 4 bases and J 4 bases; bases outside gene matches: 4. Germline lookup yields CDR1 SQVTM and CDR2 ANQGSEA. The CDR3 bases are TGCAGCGTTGGTCGGGGGGGCCCAGATACGCAGTATTTT. Its translation: CSVGRGGPDTQYF.

About this clonotype itself: This beta chain is an off-target read within a library intended for alpha chains, so its frequency means little. In DNA, the CDR3 is TGTGCCAGCAGCATCCAGCGGGGGGGCCTAGGAGATACGCAGTATTTT. As protein: CASSIQRGGLGDTQYF. The rearrangement uses TRBV7-2 and TRBJ2-3; 10 positions agree with TRBD2. The J segment lost 5 bases and the V segment lost 5 bases, leaving 10 bases of the junction unmatched. Germline-derived CDR1 and CDR2 are SGHTA and FQGNSA. The CDR3 loop spans 16 amino acids.

Concerning this clonotype itself: Relative to the germline gene, one junction end is altered; a read error may explain this. Because this beta chain is a stray read in a library intended to capture alpha chains, its abundance should not be given much weight. The chain combines TRBV11-2 with TRBJ2-5; D not resolved. The CDR3 has 13 residues. Germline CDR1 and CDR2: SGHAT and FQNNGV. CDR3 region: CASSSGYQETQYF. Here the CDR3 DNA reads TGTGCCAGCAGCTCAGGCTACCAGGAGACCCAGTACTTC. Using reference TRBV11-2 and TRBJ2-5 for the parts outside the CDR3, the full variable domain is EAGVAQSPRYKIIEKRQSVAFWCNPISGHATLYWYQQILGQGPKLLIQFQNNGVVDDSQLPKDRFSAERLKGVDSTLKIQPAKLEDSAVYLCASSSGYQETQYFGPGTRLLVL.

On this clonotype: Since it is a stray read in a library aimed at alpha chains, this beta chain has a size that is not meaningful. This chain uses TRBV6-6 with TRBJ1-5; D unresolved. V lost 6 bases to trimming and J lost 2 bases, with 11 bases between them. This CDR3 comprises 14 residues. CDR1 MNHNY and CDR2 SVGAGI come from the germline V gene (reference sequence). The CDR3 sequence: CASSSASGNQPQHF. CDR3 in DNA: TGTGCCAGCAGCTCGGCCTCGGGCAATCAGCCCCAGCATTTT.

About this clonotype: This beta chain is an unintended read in a library built for alpha chains; its size means little. The rearrangement joins TRBV20-1 to TRBJ2-3; D might be TRBD2 (5 bases). Trimming removed 3 bases at V and 4 bases at J, with 17 bases between. The CDR3 contains 15 residues. The V gene's germline CDR1 is DFQATT and CDR2 SNEGSKA (reference sequence). CDR3 amino acids: CSASNPGVGADTQYF. Written as DNA, the CDR3 is TGCAGTGCTAGTAATCCCGGGGTTGGGGCAGATACGCAGTATTTT.

Concerning this clonotype: This beta chain is an unintended read in a library built for alpha chains; its size means little. V and J are TRBV11-2 and TRBJ2-7, with a weak D call TRBD1 (5 bases). V lost 3 bases and J 5 bases, leaving 11 bases between the germline ends. This CDR3 contains 13 residues. From germline, CDR1 is SGHAT and CDR2 FQNNGV. CDR3 sequence: CASSLAGSDEQYF. For the CDR3, the DNA is TGTGCCAGCAGCTTGGCAGGGTCGGACGAGCAGTACTTC.

Notes on this clonotype: Because this beta chain is a stray read in a library intended to capture alpha chains, its abundance should not be given much weight. The genes are TRBV7-6 and TRBJ2-1; D uncertain. The V and J ends lost 1 base and 2 bases respectively, with 18 bases between them. The germline V gene has CDR1 SGHVS and CDR2 FNYEAQ. The CDR3 is made up of 18 amino acids. The CDR3 spells CASSLEQPERLTYNEQFF. CDR3 bases: TGTGCCAGCAGCTTAGAACAGCCGGAACGCCTAACCTACAATGAGCAGTTCTTC.

A word on this clonotype: A library prepared for alpha chains yielded this beta chain as an off-target read; its size is of little meaning. This chain uses TRBV10-3 with TRBJ2-1, with 7 bases lining up with TRBD1. V lost 5 bases and J lost 3; bases outside the gene matches: 4. The CDR3 length is 14 residues. Germline CDR1 is ENHRY and CDR2 is SYGVKD. CDR3: CAISPGQLYNEQFF. DNA for the CDR3: TGTGCCATCAGTCCGGGACAGCTCTACAATGAGCAGTTCTTC.

Details on this clonotype: This beta chain turned up in a library designed for alpha chains; as an off-target read, its abundance says little. V gene TRBV30 combines with J gene TRBJ1-2; no reliable D call. CDR3 length: 13 residues. The germline gives CDR1 GTSNPN, CDR2 SVGIG (reference sequence). V lost 0 bases and J 7 bases, leaving 12 bases between the germline ends. The CDR3 here is CAWSVQGYAGYTF. The CDR3 DNA sequence: TGTGCCTGGAGTGTACAAGGTTACGCTGGCTACACCTTC. Full variable domain (remainder filled in from reference TRBV30 and TRBJ1-2): SQTIHQWPATLVQPVGSPLSLECTVEGTSNPNLYWYRQAAGRGLQLLFYSVGIGQISSEVPQNLSASRPQDRQFILSSKKLLLSDSGFYLCAWSVQGYAGYTFGSGTRLTVV.

This clonotype has just a few counts. At one of its ends the junction is not consistent with the germline gene, which may arise from a read error. This beta chain is a stray sequence in a library constructed for alpha chains; its clone size is not meaningful. The rearrangement joins TRBV5-1 to TRBJ2-1; possibly TRBD2 for D (7 bases). Germline assignment: CDR1 SGHRS and CDR2 YFSETQ. The CDR3 is 13 residues long. This chain's CDR3 is CASSPTFSGGQLF. The CDR3 nucleotides are TGCGCCAGCAGCCCCACCTTCTCGGGGGGACAACTCTTC.

A remark on this clonotype: This beta chain came through as a stray read in a library set up for alpha chains, and its size says little. The chain recombines TRBV29-1 with TRBJ2-5, with 10 bases aligning to TRBD2. Germline CDR1 is SQVTM and CDR2 is ANQGSEA. V was clipped by 4 bases and J by 5 bases; unmatched bases: 10. The CDR3 sequence is 15 residues long. The CDR3 here is CSVAGSGGPVETQYF. The CDR3 coding sequence is TGCAGCGTTGCGGGTAGCGGGGGGCCTGTGGAGACCCAGTACTTC.

A single count supports this clonotype. Since the library was made to target alpha chains, this beta chain is a stray read and its abundance is not meaningful. V and J are TRBV12-3 or TRBV12-4 and TRBJ1-5; 9 bases are a match to TRBD1. This CDR3 comprises 14 residues. V gave up 5 bases and J gave up 7 bases; unmatched junction bases: 6. The CDR3 DNA is TGTGCCAGCAGTCCAGACAGGGGGAGGCAGCCCCAGCATTTT. This gives the protein CASSPDRGRQPQHF.